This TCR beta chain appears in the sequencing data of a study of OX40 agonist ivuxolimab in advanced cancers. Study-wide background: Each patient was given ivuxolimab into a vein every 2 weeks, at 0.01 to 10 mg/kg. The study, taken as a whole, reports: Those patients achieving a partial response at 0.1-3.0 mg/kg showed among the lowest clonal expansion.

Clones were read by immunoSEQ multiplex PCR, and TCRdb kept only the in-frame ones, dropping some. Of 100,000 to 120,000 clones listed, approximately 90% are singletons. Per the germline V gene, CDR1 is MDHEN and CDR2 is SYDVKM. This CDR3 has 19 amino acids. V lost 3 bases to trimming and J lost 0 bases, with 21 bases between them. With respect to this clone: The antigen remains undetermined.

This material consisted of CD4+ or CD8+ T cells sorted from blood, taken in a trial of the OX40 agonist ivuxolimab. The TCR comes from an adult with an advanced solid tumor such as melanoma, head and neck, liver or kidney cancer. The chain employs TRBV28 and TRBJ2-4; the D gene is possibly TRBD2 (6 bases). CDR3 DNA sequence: TGTGCCAGCAGTTTTATGGGCGGGGACTCCCGACTAGCCAAAAACATTCAGTACTTC. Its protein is CASSFMGGDSRLAKNIQYF.